This T cell receptor (beta chain) emerged from a study of OX40 agonist ivuxolimab in advanced cancers. Study-wide findings and caveats: Low levels of normalized T-cell clonal expansion also appeared in some nonresponders. At doses 0.1 to 3.0 mg/kg, CD4+ and CD8+ clones expanded. Antigen specificity remained undetermined for the expanded peripheral T cells.

This CDR3 has 18 amino acids. Germline V gene data show CDR1 as SEHNR and CDR2 as FQNEAQ (reference sequence). The V segment lost 1 base and the J segment 3 bases; nucleotides outside the gene matches: 15. In its sample, this clone was seen once. The target antigen is unknown. Generated by immunoSEQ multiplex PCR, the TCRdb table keeps only in-frame clones and is missing some. In the table there are about 64,000 clones, 75% to 95% of which are singletons. The receptor comes from an adult with an advanced solid tumor such as melanoma, head and neck, liver or kidney cancer. The rearrangement links TRBV7-9 to TRBJ2-7; TRBD2 matches 7 bases. The material sequenced was CD4+ or CD8+ T cells sorted from blood, taken in a trial of the OX40 agonist ivuxolimab. CDR3 residues: CASSLVAGWASGHYEQYF. The CDR3 coding sequence is TGTGCCAGCAGCTTAGTCGCAGGGTGGGCTAGCGGACACTACGAGCAGTACTTC.